This is a list of T cell receptor beta chains from one sample in a study of blood T cell repertoires in COVID-19. Data came from immunoSEQ multiplex PCR; TCRdb stores just in-frame clones and leaves some out. The sample contains roughly 200,000 clones, more than 70% of which appear only once. The source material was PBMCs or T cells enriched from blood (not recorded which). Source of these receptors: a woman aged 25 to 39 who had recovered from COVID-19. Both conserved end residues are part of each CDR3. D genes are given only for firm matches. Clone size is not always given. Where it is, it says once, few, many or a class for expanded clones.

>TRBJ1-4|TRBV29-1|TRBD1|.
CSVEGTGLEKLFF
TGCAGCGTTGAAGGGACAGGGCTTGAAAAACTGTTTTTT
>TRBJ1-2|TRBV7-2|.|few
CASSLSTREGYTF
TGTGCCAGCAGCTTATCCACCCGGGAGGGCTACACCTTC
>TRBJ2-7|TRBV13|TRBD2|.
CASSSPRDYHEQYF
TGTGCCAGCAGCTCACCGCGGGACTACCACGAGCAGTACTTC
>TRBJ2-2|TRBV14|.|.
CASSQVGAGELFF
TGTGCCAGCAGCCAAGTCGGGGCCGGGGAGCTGTTTTTT
>TRBJ2-7|TRBV29-1|TRBD1|.
CSATGGSYEQYF
TGCAGCGCGACAGGGGGCTCCTACGAGCAGTACTTC
>TRBJ1-1|TRBV2|.|.
CASSVLANTEAFF
TGTGCCAGCAGTGTACTAGCGAACACTGAAGCTTTCTTT
>TRBJ2-5|TRBV6-5|.|.
CASSYAGGETQYF
TGTGCCAGCAGTTACGCTGGAGGGGAGACCCAGTACTTC
>TRBJ1-6|TRBV19|.|.
CASSETGSINSPLHF
TGTGCCAGTAGCGAGACAGGCTCCATCAATTCACCCCTCCACTTT
>TRBJ2-5|TRBV5-1|.|.
CASNRGAGLQETQYF
TGCGCCAGCAACCGCGGGGCGGGACTTCAAGAGACCCAGTACTTC
>TRBJ1-1|TRBV6-5|.|.
CASRYGEGTEAFF
TGTGCCAGCAGGTACGGGGAGGGGACTGAAGCTTTCTTT
>TRBJ1-1|TRBV28|TRBD1|.
CASSLRGWDRVRVVDTEAFF
TGTGCCAGCAGTTTGAGGGGCTGGGACAGGGTTAGAGTGGTGGACACTGAAGCTTTCTTT
>TRBJ1-1|TRBV11-2|TRBD1|.
CASSWTGNTEAFF
TGTGCCAGCAGCTGGACAGGGAACACTGAAGCTTTCTTT
>TRBJ2-2|TRBV18|.|.
CASSPRSGELFF
TGTGCCAGCTCCCCCAGATCCGGGGAGCTGTTTTTT
>TRBJ2-2|TRBV5-1|TRBD2|few
CASSFTSGNTGELFF
TGCGCCAGCAGCTTTACTAGCGGGAACACCGGGGAGCTGTTTTTT
>TRBJ1-5|TRBV28|TRBD1|few
CASCWSGQGNQPQHF
TGTGCCAGCTGTTGGTCGGGACAGGGGAATCAGCCCCAGCATTTT
>TRBJ1-4|TRBV5-1|TRBD1|.
CASSSGTVNEKLFF
TGCGCCAGCAGCTCCGGGACAGTTAATGAAAAACTGTTTTTT
>TRBJ1-5|TRBV19|.|.
CASSTQQGTNQPQHF
TGTGCCAGTAGTACCCAACAGGGAACCAATCAGCCCCAGCATTTT
>TRBJ1-2|TRBV6-5|TRBD1|.
CASRPTTGAYGYTF
TGTGCCAGCAGACCTACGACAGGGGCCTATGGCTACACCTTC
>TRBJ2-7|TRBV28|.|.
CASRHRGEPLFGEQYF
TGTGCCAGCAGACACCGCGGGGAACCACTATTTGGCGAGCAGTACTTC
>TRBJ2-3|TRBV29-1|TRBD1|.
CSVGGTGTDTQYF
TGCAGCGTTGGAGGGACAGGCACAGATACGCAGTATTTT
>TRBJ2-1|TRBV14|.|.
CASSQRRSSYNEQFF
TGTGCCAGCAGCCAAAGGCGGAGCTCCTACAATGAGCAGTTCTTC
>TRBJ2-2|TRBV10-3|TRBD1|.
CAISESIGQGTTGELFF
TGTGCCATCAGTGAGTCGATCGGACAGGGTACGACCGGGGAGCTGTTTTTT
>TRBJ2-7|TRBV6-5|TRBD1|.
CASSYDRGGSYEQYF
TGTGCCAGCAGTTACGACAGGGGGGGTTCCTACGAGCAGTACTTC
>TRBJ2-3|TRBV29-1|.|.
CSILTGRGTDTQYF
TGCAGCATCCTGACAGGTCGTGGCACAGATACGCAGTATTTT
>TRBJ1-5|TRBV19|TRBD1|.
CASRWDRSNQPQHF
TGTGCCAGCCGGTGGGACAGGAGCAATCAGCCCCAGCATTTT
>TRBJ2-7|TRBV11-2|.|.
CASSPQPITSYEQYF
TGTGCCAGCAGCCCTCAACCAATTACTAGCTACGAGCAGTACTTC
>TRBJ1-5|TRBV18|TRBD1|once
CASSRTGGDQPQHF
TGTGCCAGCTCACGGACAGGGGGCGATCAGCCCCAGCATTTT
>TRBJ2-1|TRBV27|.|few
CATKERGYNEQFF
TGTGCCACCAAGGAAAGGGGATACAATGAGCAGTTCTTC
>TRBJ2-7|TRBV9|.|.
CASSEGDNSYEQYF
TGTGCCAGCAGCGAGGGGGATAACTCCTACGAGCAGTACTTC
>TRBJ2-7|TRBV5-1|TRBD2|.
CASSLLGTSGYYEQYF
TGCGCCAGCAGCCTCCTGGGGACTAGCGGGTACTACGAGCAGTACTTC
>TRBJ2-3|TRBV19|TRBD2|.
CASSTRRRMGLAGEYTGPDTQYF
TGTGCCAGTAGTACGAGGCGCCGGATGGGACTAGCGGGAGAATATACAGGTCCAGATACGCAGTATTTT
>TRBJ2-3|TRBV27|.|.
CASSARGSSTDTQYF
TGTGCCAGCAGTGCCCGGGGTTCCTCCACAGATACGCAGTATTTT
>TRBJ2-7|TRBV4-1|TRBD2|.
CASSQGTTSGRQQYF
TGCGCCAGCAGCCAAGGTACGACTAGCGGGAGGCAGCAGTACTTC
>TRBJ2-3|TRBV7-8|TRBD2|.
CASSLGVSGASTDTQYF
TGTGCCAGCAGCTTAGGCGTTAGCGGGGCGTCCACAGATACGCAGTATTTT
>TRBJ1-1|TRBV5-1|TRBD1|few
CASRTGGENTEAFF
TGCGCCAGCAGAACAGGGGGCGAGAACACTGAAGCTTTCTTT
>TRBJ1-6|TRBV28|.|.
CASSLLGAQTDTNSPLHF
TGTGCCAGCAGTTTATTAGGGGCTCAGACAGACACTAATTCACCCCTCCACTTT